This record covers a single T cell receptor beta chain. Profiling relied on immunoSEQ multiplex PCR, and the TCRdb table lists in-frame clones only, not all of them. The table has roughly 30,000 clones, roughly 76% seen once. Trimming removed 3 bases at V and 8 bases at J, with 13 bases between. CDR1 and CDR2 from the germline V gene are SGHAT and FQDESV (reference sequence). The CDR3 contains 13 residues. These data come from a study of blood T cell repertoires in COVID-19. The rearrangement links TRBV11-1 to TRBJ1-1; D might be TRBD1 (6 bases). Material for sequencing was peripheral blood. This receptor was taken from a man between 65 and 85 years old with acute or convalescent COVID-19. The CDR3 protein is CASSFQGPNEAFF. CDR3 in DNA: TGTGCCAGCAGCTTTCAGGGGCCCAACGAAGCTTTCTTT.